The source of this TCR beta chain is a study of tumor-infiltrating lymphocytes in localized non-small cell lung cancer. Study-wide context: Patients included smokers and never-smokers with various histologies, some sampled after neoadjuvant chemotherapy. Each patient gave resected tumor and non-adjacent uninvolved lung tissue.

Of note for this clone: Antigen specificity is unknown.

The CDR3 covers 16 residues. Germline CDR1 and CDR2: SGHTA and FQGTGA. The V segment lost 4 bases and the J segment 2 bases; nucleotides outside the gene matches: 7. The protocol was immunoSEQ multiplex PCR, while the TCRdb copy is restricted to in-frame clones and leaves out a portion. The data hold 13,000 to 15,000 clones, with around 68% observed a single time. Study results and limitations: Technical variation could not be separated from intratumor heterogeneity here. T-cell fraction did not differ between immunotypes IM1 and IM2.

The receptor's source is a human donor with non-small cell lung cancer. Sequencing was carried out using uninvolved lung tissue not adjacent to the tumor. The chain carries TRBV7-3 and TRBJ2-5; 10 bases fit TRBD1. This CDR3 reads CASSSSGTGAQETQYF. CDR3 nucleotide sequence: TGTGCCAGCAGCTCCTCCGGGACAGGGGCGCAAGAGACCCAGTACTTC. The complete variable domain, with remaining parts taken from reference TRBV7-3 and TRBJ2-5, reads GAGVSQTPSNKVTEKGKYVELRCDPISGHTALYWYRQSLGQGPEFLIYFQGTGAADDSGLPNDRFFAVRPEGSVSTLKIQRTERGDSAVYLCASSSSGTGAQETQYFGPGTRLLVL.